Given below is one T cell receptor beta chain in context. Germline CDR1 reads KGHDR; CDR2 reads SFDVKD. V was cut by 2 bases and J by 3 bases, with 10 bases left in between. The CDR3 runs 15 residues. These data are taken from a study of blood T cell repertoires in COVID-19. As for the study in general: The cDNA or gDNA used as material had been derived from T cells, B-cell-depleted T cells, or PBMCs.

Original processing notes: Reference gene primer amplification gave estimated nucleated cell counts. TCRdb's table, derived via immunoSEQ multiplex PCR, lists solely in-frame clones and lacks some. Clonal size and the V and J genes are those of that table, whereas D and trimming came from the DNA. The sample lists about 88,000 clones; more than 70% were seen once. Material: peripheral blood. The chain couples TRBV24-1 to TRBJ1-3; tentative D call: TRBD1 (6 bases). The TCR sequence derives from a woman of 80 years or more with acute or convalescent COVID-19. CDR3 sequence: CATSDSSRGGNTIYF. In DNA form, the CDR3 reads TGTGCCACCAGTGATTCCAGCAGGGGTGGAAACACCATATATTTT.